What follows are 11 T cell receptor beta chains derived from one specimen sequenced in a study of blood T cells in healthy people across ages. The authors ran a second PCR of roughly 6 to 12 cycles using a sample-barcoded 5' primer and a J-beta primer mix. Using its own MiXCR run on the 5' RACE reads, TCRdb lists one record per CDR3 protein. Seen here are over a million distinct CDR3 sequences, around 43% observed once, and the top ten hold 15% to 20%. Material for sequencing was blood. The origin of the receptors is a woman aged 60-75 years in good health.

The rearrangement joins TRBV20-1 to TRBJ2-3; D is ambiguous. Germline lookup yields CDR1 DFQATT and CDR2 SNEGSKA (reference sequence). The V end lost 2 bases, the J end lost 2 bases, and 14 bases lay between the germline ends. This CDR3 is 15 amino acids long. The DNA of the CDR3 is TGCAGTGCTAGAAGGAAGGGCGGACCCACAGATACGCAGTATTTT. Amino acid sequence: CSARRKGGPTDTQYF.

A few counts support this clonotype. The V call is TRBV6-1, the J call TRBJ2-1, with D possibly matching TRBD2 (6 bases). Germline V lookup: CDR1 MNHNS, CDR2 SASEGT. Deletions cut 0 bases from V and 4 bases from J, with 13 bases between. CDR3 size: 16 residues. The CDR3: CASSEARGTKYNEQFF. Written as DNA, the CDR3 is TGTGCCAGCAGTGAAGCGCGCGGGACCAAATACAATGAGCAGTTCTTC.

This clonotype came up a few times. The V call is TRBV9, the J call TRBJ2-4, with D perhaps matching TRBD1 (6 bases). The CDR3 runs to 15 residues. Germline values: CDR1 SGDLS, CDR2 YYNGEE. The germline V and J ends were trimmed by 0 bases and 8 bases, with 15 bases remaining between them. CDR3 in amino acids: CASSVGTGRVDIQYF. The DNA for the CDR3 is TGTGCCAGCAGCGTAGGTACAGGGAGAGTGGACATTCAGTACTTC.

The rearrangement uses TRBV30 and TRBJ1-2, with D unclear. V gave up 4 bases and J gave up 2 bases, with 2 bases separating them. The CDR3 runs to 10 residues. Germline loops: CDR1 GTSNPN, CDR2 SVGIG (reference sequence). CDR3 nucleotide sequence: TGTGCCTGGATGAACTATGGCTACACCTTC. Translation: CAWMNYGYTF.

This clonotype was counted a few times. V usage is TRBV6-6 and J usage is TRBJ2-7, with TRBD2 matching over 8 bases. The CDR3 covers 13 residues. Losses at the gene ends were 6 bases for V and 2 bases for J; bases not matched to a gene: 3. In germline, CDR1 is MNHNY, CDR2 SVGAGI (reference sequence). The CDR3 region has the DNA TGTGCCAGCAGGGCGGGAGGAGCCTACGAGCAGTACTTC. It specifies CASRAGGAYEQYF.

This clonotype was counted a few times. This may come from a read error, since a much larger clone is one base off. V usage is TRBV2 and J usage is TRBJ2-1, with D possibly called TRBD1 or TRBD2 (7 bases each). This CDR3 is 16 amino acids long. The germline V gene has CDR1 SNHLY and CDR2 FYNNEI. The V gene lost 7 bases and the J gene lost 6 bases, with 22 bases spanning the gap. The CDR3 loop is CASTEGGRAGSNEQFF. CDR3 sequence (DNA): TGTGCCAGCACCGAAGGGGGCCGAGCGGGAAGCAATGAGCAGTTCTTC.

The chain joins TRBV4-2 to TRBJ2-1; 8 bases are a match to TRBD2. This CDR3 spans 17 amino acids. Germline V gives CDR1 LGHNA, CDR2 YNFKEQ. Trimming at V came to 1 base and at J to 9 bases, leaving 14 bases not matched to a gene. The DNA of the CDR3 is TGTGCCAGCAGCCAAGCCGGGGGGGGACTAGGCACGGGTGAGCAGTTCTTC. Amino acids: CASSQAGGGLGTGEQFF.

This clonotype came up a few times. This chain joins TRBV7-8 and TRBJ2-3; D remains ambiguous. Germline CDR1 is SGHVS and CDR2 is FQNEAQ. The CDR3 is made up of 14 amino acids. V shed 1 base and J shed 1 base, with 6 bases lying between them. The CDR3 nucleotides read TGTGCCAGCAGCTTAGGTTGGCGCACAGATACGCAGTATTTT. Its translation: CASSLGWRTDTQYF.

This chain connects TRBV10-3 to TRBJ2-1; D unclear. Germline CDR1 is ENHRY and CDR2 is SYGVKD. V lost 4 bases to trimming and J lost 6 bases, with 10 bases between them. This CDR3 contains 13 residues. This CDR3 is CAISGTGPNEQFF. In DNA form, the CDR3 reads TGTGCCATCAGTGGGACCGGGCCCAATGAGCAGTTCTTC.

The chain combines TRBV3-1 with TRBJ2-1, with 7 bases identical to TRBD1. The CDR3 totals 15 residues. J lost 4 bases, V lost 5 bases, and 8 bases had no gene match. CDR1 is LGHDT, CDR2 YNNKEL, per germline (reference sequence). The CDR3 DNA sequence: TGTGCCAGCAGCAAAAGACAGGGCCCTTACAATGAGCAGTTCTTC. Its translation is CASSKRQGPYNEQFF.

This clonotype has a single count. CDR3 loop: CASSSPGLIYGYTF. CDR3 sequence (DNA): TGTGCCAGCAGCTCCCCGGGACTGATCTATGGCTACACCTTC. The chain couples TRBV7-9 to TRBJ1-2; perhaps TRBD1 as D (5 bases). The V end was cut by 4 bases, the J end by 4 bases, with 13 bases between. Per germline, CDR1 SEHNR and CDR2 FQNEAQ (reference sequence). CDR3 length: 14 amino acids.